Listed below are T cell receptor beta chains from one sample, sequenced in a study of cytomegalovirus exposure and HLA in healthy donors. Using immunoSEQ multiplex PCR, the repertoire was profiled, and TCRdb retains in-frame clones only, with some absent. The data contain 150,000 to 200,000 clones, around 75% of them singletons. The sample comprised PBMCs. The source is a human donor in good health. CDR3s include the opening cysteine and the closing phenylalanine or tryptophan. The order of the fields is CDR3 DNA, CDR3 protein, J gene, clone size, V gene, D gene. The D gene is left open where the match is weak. Part of the rows lack a size; the others show once, few, many or a class for expanded clones.

CDR3 DNA: TGTGCCACCAGCAGAGATCCGGGTTACGAGCAGTACTTC
CDR3 protein: CATSRDPGYEQYF
J gene: TRBJ2-7
clone size: NA
V gene: TRBV15
D gene: NA

CDR3 DNA: TGTGCCAGTAGTATCCCCGGGACAGCTGAGTACGAGCAGTACTTC
CDR3 protein: CASSIPGTAEYEQYF
J gene: TRBJ2-7
clone size: once
V gene: TRBV19
D gene: TRBD1

CDR3 DNA: TGTGCCAGCAGTTCAGTGGAAGCGGGCAACAATGAGCAGTTCTTC
CDR3 protein: CASSSVEAGNNEQFF
J gene: TRBJ2-1
clone size: NA
V gene: TRBV2
D gene: NA

CDR3 DNA: TGTGCCAGCATGAGAGGACAGGCCTTCTATGGCTACACCTTC
CDR3 protein: CASMRGQAFYGYTF
J gene: TRBJ1-2
clone size: NA
V gene: TRBV2
D gene: TRBD1

CDR3 DNA: TGTGCCAGCAGCTTAGGGACTAGCTACGAGACCCAGTACTTC
CDR3 protein: CASSLGTSYETQYF
J gene: TRBJ2-5
clone size: NA
V gene: TRBV7-3
D gene: TRBD2

CDR3 DNA: TGTGCCAGCACCCGCGGGTCCGAGCAGTACTTC
CDR3 protein: CASTRGSEQYF
J gene: TRBJ2-7
clone size: few
V gene: TRBV6-5
D gene: NA

CDR3 DNA: TGTGCCAGTAGTCAGGACAGGGGGCGAGAGACCCAGTACTTC
CDR3 protein: CASSQDRGRETQYF
J gene: TRBJ2-5
clone size: NA
V gene: TRBV19
D gene: TRBD1

CDR3 DNA: TGTGCCAGCAGCCTGGGACAGTACCAAGAGACCCAGTACTTC
CDR3 protein: CASSLGQYQETQYF
J gene: TRBJ2-5
clone size: once
V gene: TRBV5-5
D gene: TRBD1

CDR3 DNA: TGTGCCAGCAGTTACCAGGGGTCATATACGCAGTATTTT
CDR3 protein: CASSYQGSYTQYF
J gene: TRBJ2-3
clone size: NA
V gene: TRBV6-6
D gene: NA

CDR3 DNA: TGTGCCAGCAGCCAAGATTTAGTGACTCCCGCCTCCGAGCAGTACTTC
CDR3 protein: CASSQDLVTPASEQYF
J gene: TRBJ2-7
clone size: NA
V gene: TRBV4-2
D gene: NA

CDR3 DNA: TGTGCCAGCAGTTTACAGGGTTTCGCAACTAATGAAAAACTGTTTTTT
CDR3 protein: CASSLQGFATNEKLFF
J gene: TRBJ1-4
clone size: NA
V gene: TRBV6-5
D gene: NA

CDR3 DNA: TGCGCCAGCAGTGACAGAGCGGGGGACCTCCAAGAGACCCAGTACTTC
CDR3 protein: CASSDRAGDLQETQYF
J gene: TRBJ2-5
clone size: once
V gene: TRBV10-1
D gene: TRBD2

CDR3 DNA: TGCGCCAGCAGCCAAGAGGAGCTTCCCAATTCCTATGGCTACACCTTC
CDR3 protein: CASSQEELPNSYGYTF
J gene: TRBJ1-2
clone size: NA
V gene: TRBV4-1
D gene: NA

CDR3 DNA: TGTGCCAGCAGCCCGGGACAGCACTCCTACGAGCAGTACTTC
CDR3 protein: CASSPGQHSYEQYF
J gene: TRBJ2-7
clone size: NA
V gene: TRBV7-6
D gene: TRBD1

CDR3 DNA: TGTGCCATCAGTGATAATAAGGGGTGGGACAATGAAGCTTTCTTT
CDR3 protein: CAISDNKGWDNEAFF
J gene: TRBJ1-1
clone size: NA
V gene: TRBV10-3
D gene: NA

CDR3 DNA: TGTGCCAGCACCGGGACAGGGTTTGACCGGCCCCAGCATTTT
CDR3 protein: CASTGTGFDRPQHF
J gene: TRBJ1-5
clone size: NA
V gene: TRBV2
D gene: TRBD1

CDR3 DNA: TGCGCCAGCAGCTTGGAAGTAGGCGGAGGGAACACCATATATTTT
CDR3 protein: CASSLEVGGGNTIYF
J gene: TRBJ1-3
clone size: NA
V gene: TRBV5-1
D gene: NA

CDR3 DNA: TGTGCCATCAGTGAGTTACAGGGAATTGGCTACACCTTC
CDR3 protein: CAISELQGIGYTF
J gene: TRBJ1-2
clone size: NA
V gene: TRBV10-3
D gene: NA

CDR3 DNA: TGTGCCAGCAGTTACTCTGCGGAAGGGGGTGGCTACACCTTC
CDR3 protein: CASSYSAEGGGYTF
J gene: TRBJ1-2
clone size: few
V gene: TRBV6-6
D gene: NA

CDR3 DNA: TGTGCCAGCAGAAGGGGTGCAGATAACTATGGCTACACCTTC
CDR3 protein: CASRRGADNYGYTF
J gene: TRBJ1-2
clone size: NA
V gene: TRBV7-2
D gene: NA

CDR3 DNA: TGCGCCAGCAGCCCTTTTGGGGCAATTAACTATGGCTACACCTTC
CDR3 protein: CASSPFGAINYGYTF
J gene: TRBJ1-2
clone size: NA
V gene: TRBV5-1
D gene: NA

CDR3 DNA: TGTGCTAGTGGCCCTGATTTCGGAGGGGAAAAACTGTTTTTT
CDR3 protein: CASGPDFGGEKLFF
J gene: TRBJ1-4
clone size: NA
V gene: TRBV12-5
D gene: NA

CDR3 DNA: TGTGCCAGCAGCTTAGAGCGACAGCGAACTCCGTTTTTT
CDR3 protein: CASSLERQRTPFF
J gene: TRBJ2-2
clone size: NA
V gene: TRBV7-9
D gene: NA